The TCR beta chain under discussion was sequenced for a study of monozygotic twins with inflammatory bowel disease. Using eight separate reactions per sample, the authors generated cDNA. TCRalpha and TCRbeta cDNA underwent two nested PCRs of roughly 16 and 10 cycles. TCRdb reprocessed the 5' RACE reads and reports one entry per CDR3 protein, with no DNA. In total, the table holds over 110,000 distinct CDR3 sequences. Findings and caveats of the study: People with IBD had fewer clonotypes in common with others than healthy twins did, especially with disease activity.

The CDR3 covers 14 residues. CDR1 SGHRS and CDR2 YFSETQ come from the germline V gene. With regard to this clonotype: Its cognate antigen is unknown.

This chain uses TRBV5-1 with TRBJ1-2; absent DNA, TCRdb's TRBD1 call cannot be checked. Sequenced sample: blood. This TCR was sampled from a human donor with ulcerative colitis or Crohn's disease, or a healthy co-twin of an affected twin (not recorded which). CDR3 in amino acids: CASTRDGADYGYTF.